A selection of T cell receptor beta chains follows, all from one sample in a study of CD8+CD57+ T cells in acquired aplastic anemia. Each CDR3 protein gets one entry after TCRdb re-called the reads with MiXCR. The sample carries about 220,000 distinct CDR3 sequences, roughly 35% recorded once. Sequencing was done on a sample of sorted CD4+, CD8+, or CD8+CD57+ T cells (not recorded which) from PBMCs. All receptors derive from a human donor in good health, serving as a control. Both conserved end residues are part of each CDR3. D genes are given only for firm matches. Some rows have no size entry. The others give once, few or many, or a class for an expanded clone.

d_call	clone_size	j_call	v_call	cdr3_aa	cdr3_nt
TRBD1	many	TRBJ1-1	TRBV2	CASTPRGQMTMNTEAFF	TGTGCCAGCACCCCCCGGGGACAGATGACCATGAACACTGAAGCTTTCTTT
NA	NA	TRBJ1-1	TRBV2	CASVELAGAFF	TGTGCCAGCGTCGAACTAGCGGGAGCTTTCTTT
NA	NA	TRBJ2-7	TRBV20-1	CSASPIGVSDEQYF	TGCAGTGCTTCGCCCATCGGGGTTTCGGACGAGCAGTACTTC
NA	NA	TRBJ1-2	TRBV19	CASSTREINYGYTF	TGTGCCAGTAGTACAAGGGAAATTAACTATGGCTACACCTTC
NA	many	TRBJ2-3	TRBV5-1	CASSSGQTTDTQYF	TGCGCCAGCAGCTCCGGACAGACCACAGATACGCAGTATTTT
TRBD1	few	TRBJ1-4	TRBV4-1	CASSPGQGTTNEKLFF	TGCGCCAGCAGCCCCGGACAGGGGACAACTAATGAAAAACTGTTTTTT
TRBD2	many	TRBJ2-3	TRBV20-1	CSASRTGGASDTQYF	TGCAGTGCTAGTAGAACGGGAGGCGCCTCGGATACGCAGTATTTT
NA	NA	TRBJ1-1	TRBV6-2/TRBV6-3	CASSYSTLVGWNTEAFF	TGTGCCAGCAGTTACTCCACCCTCGTTGGGTGGAACACTGAAGCTTTCTTT
NA	many	TRBJ1-5	TRBV19	CASSISRFHQPQHF	TGTGCCAGTAGTATATCTCGGTTCCATCAGCCCCAGCATTTT
NA	few	TRBJ1-1	TRBV14	CASSQEFGGLAFF	TGTGCCAGCAGCCAAGAGTTTGGGGGGTTAGCTTTCTTT
TRBD2	NA	TRBJ2-1	TRBV2	CASSERSSGGNEQFF	TGTGCCAGCAGTGAACGGTCTAGCGGGGGTAATGAGCAGTTCTTC
TRBD1	NA	TRBJ2-1	TRBV6-1	CASSERQGRNEQFF	TGTGCCAGCAGTGAACGACAGGGGAGAAATGAGCAGTTCTTC
NA	few	TRBJ1-1	TRBV10-3	CAISQTSLGQPNTEAFF	TGTGCCATCAGTCAGACGAGTTTGGGTCAGCCGAACACTGAAGCTTTCTTT
TRBD1	few	TRBJ1-5	TRBV12-3/TRBV12-4	CASRTRGGGNQPQHF	TGTGCCAGCAGAACCAGGGGGGGTGGCAATCAGCCCCAGCATTTT
NA	many	TRBJ2-7	TRBV19	CASSIGGGTYEQYF	TGTGCCAGTAGTATAGGAGGGGGTACCTACGAGCAGTACTTC
TRBD1	many	TRBJ1-2	TRBV3-1	CASSEDRDYTF	TGTGCCAGCAGCGAGGACAGGGATTATACCTTC
TRBD2	NA	TRBJ2-1	TRBV4-2	CASSQETRLAGHEQFF	TGTGCCAGCAGCCAAGAGACCCGACTAGCGGGTCATGAGCAGTTCTTC
NA	NA	TRBJ2-1	TRBV20-1	CSARDFQRAPYNEQFF	TGCAGTGCTAGAGATTTCCAGCGGGCCCCCTACAATGAGCAGTTCTTC
NA	few	TRBJ2-2	TRBV5-1	CASSLLERSNTGELFF	TGCGCCAGCAGCTTACTAGAACGGTCGAACACCGGGGAGCTGTTTTTT
TRBD2	few	TRBJ2-1	TRBV5-8	CASSGRENRGEQFF	TGTGCCAGCAGCGGGCGGGAGAATCGGGGTGAGCAGTTCTTC
NA	many	TRBJ2-3	TRBV5-1	CASKPSPTDTDTQYF	TGCGCCAGCAAACCCTCCCCGACAGACACAGATACGCAGTATTTT
NA	many	TRBJ2-7	TRBV4-2	CASSQDKTADYEQYF	TGTGCCAGCAGCCAAGATAAGACAGCAGACTACGAGCAGTACTTC
NA	few	TRBJ2-7	TRBV25-1	CASAEGKGGSSYEQYF	TGTGCCAGCGCAGAAGGTAAGGGGGGCTCATCCTACGAGCAGTACTTC
NA	many	TRBJ1-1	TRBV5-1	CASSPQGEDTEAFF	TGCGCCAGCAGCCCCCAAGGGGAGGACACTGAAGCTTTCTTT
NA	few	TRBJ2-1	TRBV7-3	CASSHPPINEQFF	TGTGCCAGCAGCCACCCCCCGATAAATGAGCAGTTCTTC
TRBD2	few	TRBJ2-3	TRBV11-2	CASSLGSWRGGPDTQYF	TGTGCCAGCAGCTTAGGATCATGGCGGGGGGGCCCAGATACGCAGTATTTT
NA	NA	TRBJ2-1	TRBV3-1	CASSQVGSEQFF	TGTGCCAGCAGCCAAGTTGGCAGTGAGCAGTTCTTC
NA	many	TRBJ2-1	TRBV20-1	CSARGSRGTDEQFF	TGCAGTGCTAGGGGATCTCGGGGGACGGATGAGCAGTTCTTC
NA	NA	TRBJ2-2	TRBV3-1	CASSHRGGRELFF	TGTGCCAGCAGCCATAGGGGAGGTCGGGAGCTGTTTTTT
NA	many	TRBJ1-1	TRBV20-1	CSAREAYTEAFF	TGCAGTGCTAGAGAGGCTTACACTGAAGCTTTCTTT
NA	many	TRBJ2-6	TRBV27	CASSFKAHGANVLTF	TGTGCCAGCAGTTTTAAGGCTCACGGGGCCAACGTCCTGACTTTC
TRBD1	NA	TRBJ1-6	TRBV2	CASSEPGQGIGSPLHF	TGTGCCAGCAGTGAACCGGGACAGGGAATCGGTTCACCCCTCCACTTT
NA	many	TRBJ1-1	TRBV6-1	CASFYPTGPEAFF	TGTGCCAGCTTTTATCCGACGGGACCAGAAGCTTTCTTT
NA	NA	TRBJ2-3	TRBV3-1	CASSQAGSGYDIDTQYF	TGTGCCAGCAGCCAAGCAGGGTCGGGGTATGACATAGATACGCAGTATTTT
TRBD1	NA	TRBJ1-4	TRBV2	CASRDRGWEKLFF	TGTGCCAGCCGGGACAGGGGATGGGAAAAACTGTTTTTT
TRBD1	few	TRBJ1-4	TRBV7-3	CASSLSEPGQGFFQDEKLFF	TGTGCCAGCAGCTTAAGTGAACCGGGACAGGGGTTCTTTCAGGATGAAAAACTGTTTTTT
NA	NA	TRBJ2-7	TRBV20-1	CSAGGGGYEQYF	TGCAGTGCCGGGGGCGGGGGCTACGAGCAGTACTTC
NA	NA	TRBJ2-7	TRBV24-1	CATSDFLGSSYEQYF	TGTGCCACCAGTGATTTTTTAGGGAGCTCCTACGAGCAGTACTTC
NA	NA	TRBJ2-5	TRBV19	CATGLSRETQYF	TGTGCCACCGGACTGTCCCGAGAGACCCAGTACTTC
NA	many	TRBJ1-4	TRBV2	CASRQSEKLFF	TGTGCCAGCAGGCAGTCGGAAAAACTGTTTTTT
NA	NA	TRBJ1-4	TRBV2	CASGDWEKLFF	TGTGCCAGCGGGGATTGGGAAAAACTGTTTTTT
NA	few	TRBJ1-1	TRBV5-1	CASSFVGGADTEAFF	TGCGCCAGCAGCTTCGTGGGGGGCGCCGACACTGAAGCTTTCTTT
TRBD2	NA	TRBJ2-1	TRBV29-1	CSVEWTRTSGIHNEQFF	TGCAGCGTTGAATGGACCAGGACTAGCGGTATTCACAATGAGCAGTTCTTC
TRBD2	NA	TRBJ2-2	TRBV4-2	CASSHGLAGNTGELFF	TGTGCCAGCAGCCACGGACTAGCGGGGAACACCGGGGAGCTGTTTTTT
TRBD2	many	TRBJ2-5	TRBV14	CASSQGREWWRETQYF	TGTGCCAGCAGCCAAGGGCGGGAGTGGTGGAGAGAGACCCAGTACTTC
NA	many	TRBJ1-1	TRBV2	CASSISLGGNTEAFF	TGTGCCAGCAGCATTTCACTCGGGGGGAACACTGAAGCTTTCTTT
NA	few	TRBJ2-5	TRBV20-1	CSAGGQGGETQYF	TGCAGTGCTGGTGGACAGGGAGGGGAGACCCAGTACTTC